This TCR beta chain was captured in a study of blood T cell repertoires in COVID-19. The wider study: Sites across the United States, Italy and Spain contributed samples from acute and convalescent COVID-19.

Looked up from germline, CDR1 is GTSNPN and CDR2 is SVGIG (reference sequence). With V trimmed by 4 bases and J by 3 bases, 5 bases remained unmatched. This CDR3 comprises 15 residues. The repertoire was sequenced with immunoSEQ multiplex PCR; TCRdb's copy has only in-frame clones and lacks some. The sample has roughly 280,000 clones; about 88% are singletons. Those enrolled, adults aged roughly 18 to 95 years, came from about two dozen US areas. The J gene is TRBJ2-1, the V gene TRBV30, with 11 bases identical to TRBD2. The sequenced sample was PBMCs or T cells enriched from blood (not recorded which). This clonotype originated in a woman in her forties or fifties who had recovered from COVID-19. The CDR3 nucleotides are TGTGCCTGGACCCTTGGACTAGCGGGCTACAATGAGCAGTTCTTC. Amino acids: CAWTLGLAGYNEQFF.